These T cell receptor beta chains were read from a single sample in a study of blood T cell repertoires in COVID-19. The assay was immunoSEQ multiplex PCR, and TCRdb's table has in-frame clones only and misses some. The sample carries about 400,000 clones, around nine tenths recorded once. Sequenced sample: peripheral blood. The source of these receptors is a human donor in a cohort sampled during active COVID-19. The CDR3 runs from the conserved cysteine through the conserved F or W. The D gene is left open where the match is weak. Size tells how often a clone was seen (once, few, many) or the class of an expanded clone, and some rows leave it out.

CASSQESAERPPVYF,TGTGCCAGCAGCCAAGAAAGTGCGGAACGACCCCCCGTCTACTTC,TRBV14,TRBJ2-7,.,.
CASSLFGGARETQYF,TGTGCCAGCAGCCTATTCGGGGGGGCCCGTGAGACCCAGTACTTC,TRBV9,TRBJ2-5,TRBD2,.
CATSRETAGNTIYF,TGTGCCACCAGCAGAGAGACAGCTGGAAACACCATATATTTT,TRBV15,TRBJ1-3,.,.
CANRDSGGAETQYF,TGTGCCAACCGAGACAGCGGGGGGGCTGAGACCCAGTACTTC,TRBV6-5,TRBJ2-5,TRBD2,once
CSVALREYYNEQFF,TGCAGCGTTGCGTTGCGGGAGTACTACAATGAGCAGTTCTTC,TRBV29-1,TRBJ2-1,TRBD2,.
CASRNGGNQPQHF,TGTGCCAGCAGGAATGGAGGCAATCAGCCCCAGCATTTT,TRBV12-3/TRBV12-4,TRBJ1-5,.,.
CASSFMETQYF,TGTGCCAGCAGTTTTATGGAGACCCAGTACTTC,TRBV28,TRBJ2-5,.,.
CASSPDRDLEAFF,TGTGCCAGCAGCCCGGACAGGGATCTTGAAGCTTTCTTT,TRBV6-5,TRBJ1-1,TRBD1,.
CAREGYSNQPQHF,TGCGCCAGGGAGGGTTATAGCAATCAGCCCCAGCATTTT,TRBV10-1,TRBJ1-5,.,.
CASSEGRNTEAFF,TGTGCCAGCAGTGAAGGGAGAAACACTGAAGCTTTCTTT,TRBV6-1,TRBJ1-1,.,once
CASSPSGTLSPLSGNTIYF,TGTGCCAGCAGCCCTAGTGGGACTTTAAGCCCTCTCTCTGGAAACACCATATATTTT,TRBV9,TRBJ1-3,.,.
CASSPDRGIWYF,TGTGCCAGCAGTCCGGACAGGGGTATTTGGTACTTC,TRBV12-3/TRBV12-4,TRBJ2-7,TRBD1,.
CASKRISGERETQYF,TGTGCCAGCAAGCGGATATCTGGTGAGAGGGAGACCCAGTACTTC,TRBV2,TRBJ2-5,.,.
CASSFLNTGELFF,TGTGCCAGCAGCTTCCTGAACACCGGGGAGCTGTTTTTT,TRBV11-3,TRBJ2-2,.,few
CASSHPAGGSDTQYF,TGTGCCAGCAGCCACCCAGCGGGGGGCTCAGATACGCAGTATTTT,TRBV11-2,TRBJ2-3,TRBD2,once
CASSDGVTNSGNTIYF,TGTGCCAGCAGTGACGGGGTAACAAACTCTGGAAACACCATATATTTT,TRBV6-1,TRBJ1-3,.,.
CASSPQVRGYTF,TGTGCCAGCAGCCCTCAGGTGCGCGGCTACACCTTC,TRBV28,TRBJ1-2,.,.
CASRTSPASGPEQYF,TGTGCCAGCAGGACGAGCCCGGCGAGTGGGCCCGAGCAGTACTTC,TRBV2,TRBJ2-7,.,.
CASSPGQGNGYTF,TGTGCCAGCTCACCCGGACAGGGGAATGGCTACACCTTC,TRBV18,TRBJ1-2,TRBD1,.
CASSPPSQRGSLEAFF,TGTGCCAGCTCACCACCGAGCCAGCGGGGGTCCCTTGAAGCTTTCTTT,TRBV18,TRBJ1-1,.,.
CASSYLGASGYGYTF,TGTGCCAGCAGTTACTTGGGGGCTTCGGGCTATGGCTACACCTTC,TRBV6-5,TRBJ1-2,.,.
CASSLAESSPLHF,TGTGCCAGCAGCTTAGCCGAGAGTTCACCCCTCCACTTT,TRBV7-9,TRBJ1-6,.,many
CASPSGRGGEETQYF,TGTGCCAGCCCTAGCGGGAGGGGGGGAGAAGAGACCCAGTACTTC,TRBV11-1,TRBJ2-5,TRBD2,once
CASSRTVLPYEQYF,TGTGCCAGCAGCAGGACAGTTCTTCCCTACGAGCAGTACTTC,TRBV7-9,TRBJ2-7,.,.
CASSAGGGYNEQYF,TGTGCCAGCAGCGCCGGCGGGGGGTACAACGAGCAGTACTTC,TRBV7-3,TRBJ2-7,TRBD2,.
CAWSQGQEQNEQFF,TGTGCCTGGAGCCAGGGACAGGAACAGAATGAGCAGTTCTTC,TRBV30,TRBJ2-1,TRBD1,.
CASSERGRGRETQYF,TGTGCCAGCAGTGAAAGGGGCAGGGGACGAGAGACCCAGTACTTC,TRBV2,TRBJ2-5,.,.
CASSAPGQGRYGYTF,TGTGCCAGCAGTGCACCGGGACAGGGTCGGTATGGCTACACCTTC,TRBV27,TRBJ1-2,TRBD1,.
CASSLTGGSTEAFF,TGTGCCAGCAGCTTAACAGGGGGAAGCACTGAAGCTTTCTTT,TRBV5-6,TRBJ1-1,TRBD1,.
CASSNTVAEAFF,TGTGCCAGTTCCAATACGGTTGCTGAAGCTTTCTTT,TRBV19,TRBJ1-1,.,.
CASSPGTGPATSYTF,TGTGCCAGCTCACCCGGGACAGGGCCCGCAACGAGCTACACCTTC,TRBV18,TRBJ1-2,TRBD1,.
CASSLKSGGGYEAFF,TGTGCCAGCAGCCTAAAATCGGGGGGCGGTTATGAAGCTTTCTTT,TRBV7-8,TRBJ1-1,.,.
CASSQGQQNTEAFF,TGTGCCAGCAGCCAGGGACAGCAGAACACTGAAGCTTTCTTT,TRBV3-1/TRBV3-2,TRBJ1-1,TRBD1,.
CASRRTGQGPDTEAFF,TGTGCCAGCAGACGAACGGGACAGGGGCCAGACACTGAAGCTTTCTTT,TRBV28,TRBJ1-1,TRBD1,.
CASSAYATGANVLTF,TGTGCCAGCAGCGCCTACGCTACTGGGGCCAACGTCCTGACTTTC,TRBV2,TRBJ2-6,.,.
CASRGTEWGYTF,TGTGCCAGTAGAGGGACAGAATGGGGCTACACCTTC,TRBV19,TRBJ1-2,TRBD1,once
CASSQGRVSTDTQYF,TGTGCCAGCAGTCAGGGGAGGGTAAGCACAGATACGCAGTATTTT,TRBV7-9,TRBJ2-3,.,once
CASRPGGFRTDTQYF,TGTGCCAGTCGACCCGGGGGTTTTAGAACAGATACGCAGTATTTT,TRBV2,TRBJ2-3,.,.
CASSQVVSETQYF,TGCGCCAGCAGCCAAGTTGTGTCGGAGACCCAGTACTTC,TRBV4-1,TRBJ2-5,.,.
CASSQALAGNTQYF,TGCGCCAGCAGCCAAGCACTAGCGGGGAATACGCAGTATTTT,TRBV4-1,TRBJ2-3,TRBD2,.
CASSPSPGMETQYF,TGTGCCAGCAGTCCCTCACCAGGGATGGAGACCCAGTACTTC,TRBV6-5,TRBJ2-5,.,.
CASSLVAGGPYEQYF,TGCGCCAGCAGCTTGGTAGCGGGAGGGCCGTACGAGCAGTACTTC,TRBV5-1,TRBJ2-7,TRBD2,.
CASSLMGQGASGTPNEQFF,TGTGCCAGCAGCTTAATGGGACAGGGGGCTAGCGGGACGCCCAATGAGCAGTTCTTC,TRBV7-9,TRBJ2-1,TRBD1,.
CASSPLNEMWLAASSYNEQFF,TGTGCCAGCAGCCCCCTCAACGAGATGTGGCTAGCGGCTAGCTCCTACAATGAGCAGTTCTTC,TRBV6-2/TRBV6-3,TRBJ2-1,TRBD2,.
CASSLGLAGGWYEQFF,TGTGCCAGCAGCTTAGGTCTAGCGGGAGGGTGGTATGAGCAGTTCTTC,TRBV5-8,TRBJ2-1,TRBD2,.